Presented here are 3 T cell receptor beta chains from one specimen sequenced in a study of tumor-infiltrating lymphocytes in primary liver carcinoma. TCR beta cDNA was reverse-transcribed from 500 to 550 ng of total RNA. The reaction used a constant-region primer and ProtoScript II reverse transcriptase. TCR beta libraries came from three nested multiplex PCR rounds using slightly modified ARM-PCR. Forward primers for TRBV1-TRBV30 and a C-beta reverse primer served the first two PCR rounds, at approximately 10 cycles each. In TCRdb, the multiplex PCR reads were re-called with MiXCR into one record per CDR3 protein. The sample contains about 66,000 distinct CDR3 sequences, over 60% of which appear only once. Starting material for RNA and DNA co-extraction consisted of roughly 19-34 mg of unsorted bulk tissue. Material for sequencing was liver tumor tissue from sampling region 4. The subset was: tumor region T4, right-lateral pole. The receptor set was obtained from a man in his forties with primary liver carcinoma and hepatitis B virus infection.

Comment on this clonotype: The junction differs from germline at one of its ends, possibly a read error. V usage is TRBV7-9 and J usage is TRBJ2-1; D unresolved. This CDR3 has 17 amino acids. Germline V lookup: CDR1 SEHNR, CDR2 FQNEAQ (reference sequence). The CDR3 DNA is TGTACCAGCAGCTTACCATATCAGGAGTCTAAAACAAATGAGCAGTTCTTC. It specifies CTSSLPYQESKTNEQFF. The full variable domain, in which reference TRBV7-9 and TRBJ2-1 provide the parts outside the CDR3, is DTGVSQNPRHKITKRGQNVTFRCDPISEHNRLYWYRQTLGQGPEFLTYFQNEAQLEKSRLLSDRFSAERPKGSFSTLEIQRTEQGDSAMYLCTSSLPYQESKTNEQFFGPGTRLTVL.

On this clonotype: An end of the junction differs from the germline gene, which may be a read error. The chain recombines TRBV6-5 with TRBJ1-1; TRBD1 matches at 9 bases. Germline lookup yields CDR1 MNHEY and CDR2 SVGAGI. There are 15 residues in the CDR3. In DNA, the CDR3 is TGTGCCAGCAGTTCCGACAGGGGGGAGTGCACTGATGCTTTCTTT. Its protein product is CASSSDRGECTDAFF.

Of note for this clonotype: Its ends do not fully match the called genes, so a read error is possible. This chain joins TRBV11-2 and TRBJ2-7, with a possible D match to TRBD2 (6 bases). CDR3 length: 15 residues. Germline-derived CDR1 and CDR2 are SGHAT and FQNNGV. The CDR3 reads CFSSFMTDPDYGQYF. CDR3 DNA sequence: TGTTTCAGCAGCTTCATGACAGATCCGGACTACGGGCAGTACTTC.